Given below is one T cell receptor beta chain in context. J gave up 5 bases and V 1 base, and 5 bases lay outside the gene matches. Germline V gives CDR1 WNHNN, CDR2 SYGVQD (reference sequence). This CDR3 contains 15 residues. The data were produced by immunoSEQ multiplex PCR, yet TCRdb's version contains in-frame clones alone and is incomplete. This table has 250,000 to 350,000 clones, 90% appearing once. These data are taken from a study of blood T cell repertoires in COVID-19. Clinical history as reported by participants underpinned cohort assignment. Sequencing was done on a sample of PBMCs or T cells enriched from blood (not recorded which). The TCR sequence derives from a woman aged 18-29 years with acute COVID-19. The V and J genes are TRBV10-1 and TRBJ2-5; 9 nucleotides agree with TRBD2. The CDR3: CASSEWTSEEETQYF. The CDR3 DNA follows: TGCGCCAGCAGTGAGTGGACTAGCGAGGAGGAGACCCAGTACTTC.